This paragraph covers one T cell receptor beta chain sequence. Its antigen remains unidentified. The length of the CDR3 is 11 residues. Trimming cost V 8 bases and J 4 bases, with 10 bases left between them. Germline loops: CDR1 SQVTM, CDR2 ANQGSEA. The sample is drawn from a study of CD8 T cells in ankylosing spondylitis. Study observations and caveats: CD8+ disease-linked clones were present at relatively low frequencies in blood. In ankylosing spondylitis blood, a motif of about eight highly homologous TCR beta variants appeared characteristic.

Construction of TCR beta libraries was performed using quantitative 5'-RACE with molecular barcodes. TCRdb fed the 5' RACE reads into MiXCR, producing one record per CDR3 protein. Of 800,000 to 900,000 distinct CDR3 sequences listed, about 10% are singletons. The sample was blood, either unsorted or a sorted T cell fraction (not recorded which). The chain joins TRBV29-1 to TRBJ2-3, with D perhaps matching TRBD1 (5 bases). The receptor was derived from a male donor with ankylosing spondylitis. DNA for the CDR3: TGCAGCTCTGGGGCCCCAGATACGCAGTATTTT. Translating it yields CSSGAPDTQYF.